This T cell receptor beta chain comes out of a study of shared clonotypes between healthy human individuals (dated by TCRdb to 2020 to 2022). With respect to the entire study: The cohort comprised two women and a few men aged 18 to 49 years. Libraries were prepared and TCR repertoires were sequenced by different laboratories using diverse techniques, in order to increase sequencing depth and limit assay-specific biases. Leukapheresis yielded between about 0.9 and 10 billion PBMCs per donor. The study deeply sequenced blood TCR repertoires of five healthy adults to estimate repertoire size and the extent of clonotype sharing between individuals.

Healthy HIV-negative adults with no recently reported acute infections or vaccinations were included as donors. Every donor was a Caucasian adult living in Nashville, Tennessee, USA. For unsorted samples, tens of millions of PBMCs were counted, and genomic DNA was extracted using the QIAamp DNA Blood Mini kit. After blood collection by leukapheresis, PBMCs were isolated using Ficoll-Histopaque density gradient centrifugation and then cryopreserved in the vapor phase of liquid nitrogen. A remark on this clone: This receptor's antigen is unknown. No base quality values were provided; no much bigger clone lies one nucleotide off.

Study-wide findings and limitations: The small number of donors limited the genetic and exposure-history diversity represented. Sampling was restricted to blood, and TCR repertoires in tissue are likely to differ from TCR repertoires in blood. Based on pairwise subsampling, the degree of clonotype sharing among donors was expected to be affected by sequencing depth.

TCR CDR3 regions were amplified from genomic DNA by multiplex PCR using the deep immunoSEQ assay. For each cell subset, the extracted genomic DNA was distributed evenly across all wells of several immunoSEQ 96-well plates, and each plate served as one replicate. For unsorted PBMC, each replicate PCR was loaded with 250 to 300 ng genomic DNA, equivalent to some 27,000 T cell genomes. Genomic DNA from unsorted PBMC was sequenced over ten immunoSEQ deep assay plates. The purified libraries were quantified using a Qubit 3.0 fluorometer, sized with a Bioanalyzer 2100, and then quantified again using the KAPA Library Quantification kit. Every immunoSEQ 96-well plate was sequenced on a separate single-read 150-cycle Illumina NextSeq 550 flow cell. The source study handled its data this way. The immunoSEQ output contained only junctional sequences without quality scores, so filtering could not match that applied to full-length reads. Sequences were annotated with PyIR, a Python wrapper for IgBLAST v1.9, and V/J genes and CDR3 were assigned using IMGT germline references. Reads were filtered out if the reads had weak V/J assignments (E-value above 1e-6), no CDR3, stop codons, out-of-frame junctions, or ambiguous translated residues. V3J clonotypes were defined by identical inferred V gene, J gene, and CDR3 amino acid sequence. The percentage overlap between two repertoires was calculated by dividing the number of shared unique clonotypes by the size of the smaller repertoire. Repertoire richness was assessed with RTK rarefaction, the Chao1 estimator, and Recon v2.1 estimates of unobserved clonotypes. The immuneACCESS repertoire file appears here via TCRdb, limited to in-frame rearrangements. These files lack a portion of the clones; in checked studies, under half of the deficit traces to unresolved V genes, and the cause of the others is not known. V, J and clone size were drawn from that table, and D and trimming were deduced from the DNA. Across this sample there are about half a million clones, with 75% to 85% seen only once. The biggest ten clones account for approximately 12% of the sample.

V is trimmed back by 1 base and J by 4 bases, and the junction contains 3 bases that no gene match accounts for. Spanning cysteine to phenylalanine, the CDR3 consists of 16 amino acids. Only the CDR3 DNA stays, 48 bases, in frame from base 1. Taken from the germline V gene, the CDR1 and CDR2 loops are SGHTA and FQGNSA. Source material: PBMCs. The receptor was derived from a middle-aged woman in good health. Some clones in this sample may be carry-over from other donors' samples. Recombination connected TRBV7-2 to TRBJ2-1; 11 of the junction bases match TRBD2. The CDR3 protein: CASSLGGLAAYNEQFF. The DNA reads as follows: TGTGCCAGCAGCTTAGGGGGACTAGCGGCTTACAATGAGCAGTTCTTC.